Listed here is a single T cell receptor beta chain. The read finishes 3 residues shy of the CDR3 end, and the germline J gene is used to complete it. Sequencing used immunoSEQ multiplex PCR; TCRdb keeps in-frame clones, though not all of them. Listed here are 35,000 or so clones without any singletons, the top ten holding approximately 3%. This entry belongs to a study of T cell clonality in common variable immunodeficiency. CDR1 LNHDA and CDR2 SQIVND come from the germline V gene (reference sequence). The CDR3 covers 14 residues. The V and J ends lost 1 base and 2 bases respectively, with 9 bases between them. Most patients and controls had Caucasian heritage.

The sequencing input was peripheral blood mononuclear cells. V gene TRBV19 combines with J gene TRBJ2-7, with no clear D. The TCR originated in a person between 18 and 69 years old in good health. CDR3 DNA (partial): TGTGCCAGTAGTATAGGCGCAGGCCCCTACGAG. Protein product: CASSIGAGPYE. The complete CDR3 sequence is CASSIGAGPYEQYF.